This TCR beta chain was observed in a study of blood T cell repertoires in COVID-19. The wider study: The United States, Italy and Spain provided the acute and convalescent COVID-19 samples.

Authors' methods: Estimates of nucleated cell counts were drawn from the amplification of reference gene primers. Assay used: immunoSEQ multiplex PCR; TCRdb lists only in-frame clones, some missing. V and J calls and clone size are given by that table; D and trimming were obtained from the DNA. Of 200,000 or so clones in the sample, around 90% were seen once. This study enrolled people aged 18 to 89 from 24 US geographic areas. In Cohort 3, a recovered donor had either two negative PCRs, clearance, or symptom resolution. Germline V lookup: CDR1 LGHNA, CDR2 YNFKEQ. The CDR3 length is 13 residues. The V gene lost 5 bases and the J gene lost 4 bases, with 9 bases spanning the gap.

The sample taken for sequencing was PBMCs or T cells enriched from blood (not recorded which). The genes are TRBV4-2 and TRBJ2-1; maybe TRBD2 (5 bases). The sequence was obtained from a woman in her late teens or twenties who had recovered from COVID-19. CDR3 loop: CASSSRDYNEQFF. The DNA of the CDR3 is TGTGCCAGCAGCTCCCGGGATTACAATGAGCAGTTCTTC.